These T cell receptor beta chains were read from a single sample in a study of OX40 agonist ivuxolimab in advanced cancers. TCRdb keeps only in-frame clones here, not all; method: immunoSEQ multiplex PCR. The sample contains tens of thousands of clones, around nine tenths of which appear only once. The material was CD4+ or CD8+ T cells sorted from blood, obtained in a trial of the OX40 agonist ivuxolimab. The receptor set was obtained from an adult with an advanced solid tumor such as melanoma, head and neck, liver or kidney cancer. Each CDR3 is given with its conserved first and last residue. A D gene is named only where the DNA matches it firmly.

d_call v_call cdr3_aa
. TRBV5-4 CASSLDLQDYEQYF
. TRBV9 CARRGRSQGVCTEAFF
TRBD1 TRBV9 CASSEPGQGIYGELFF
. TRBV11-2 CASSFSTGNTIYF
. TRBV19 CASSTTGGRSEQYF
TRBD2 TRBV11-1 CASSVELGTMEGQFF
TRBD2 TRBV6-5 CASSYSAGAYEQYF
. TRBV14 CASSQMVNTEAFF
. TRBV5-6 CASSSLALVEQFF
. TRBV6-6 CASSYEETQYF
TRBD1 TRBV6-5 CASSPTGGGNTIYF
. TRBV28 CASSPAGTAPYEQYF
. TRBV6-1 CASSEAYGSEQYF
. TRBV5-4 CAGATRQGETQYF
. TRBV18 CASSPIQTDEAFF
. TRBV7-9 CASSLGGYTDTQYF
TRBD1 TRBV28 CASTRQGHYEQYF
TRBD2 TRBV4-1 CASSRGGAGGNEQFF
. TRBV9 CASSVAMNTEAFF
. TRBV7-2 CASSLPNNSPLHF
TRBD2 TRBV30 CAWSPGGGLETQYF
. TRBV18 CASSPRGGEYNEQFF
. TRBV2 CASGGLQGGIHGYTF
. TRBV19 CASSSPPYQPQHF
TRBD1 TRBV4-1 CASSQDPKSGTGGSGANVLTF
. TRBV6-1 CASSLGGVTEAFF
TRBD1 TRBV18 CASSLGQGGQPQHF
. TRBV11-2 CASSLRASLSYEQYF
. TRBV18 CASSPLRPDYNEQFF
TRBD1 TRBV9 CASSPRTGDSGANVLTF
TRBD2 TRBV10-3 CAITGTRAGLFF
TRBD2 TRBV14 CASSRTSLSTDTQYF
. TRBV7-9 CASSAGNEKLFF
. TRBV11-3 CASSPQSNTEAFF
. TRBV7-2 CASSGGGNQPQHF
. TRBV11-2 CASSPRETQYF
TRBD2 TRBV9 CASSTGLAGGGYEQYF
. TRBV19 CATRDRGNQPQHF
TRBD1 TRBV28 CASSSGGVQTEAFF
TRBD1 TRBV9 CASSLSDRGNSPLHF
. TRBV5-1 CASSPDQSTEAFF
TRBD1 TRBV11-2 CASSWPGQSSYEQYF
. TRBV20-1 CSADRTTGYTF
. TRBV5-4 CASSHRLGTSGYTF
TRBD2 TRBV4-1 CASSRSPLGGLASYEQYF